This record concerns one T cell receptor (beta chain) sequence. This record belongs to a study of shared clonotypes between healthy human individuals. In the study overall: Per donor, CD8 memory used one plate, CD8 naive used two, CD4 memory used three and CD4 naive used three.

Some clones are missing from TCRdb's copy, which holds only in-frame ones; the method was immunoSEQ multiplex PCR. The table lists some 95,000 clones, almost 70% of them singletons, with roughly 49% in the top ten. The ends lost 4 bases at V and 6 bases at J; junction bases unmatched: 10. CDR3 size: 15 residues. Germline assignment: CDR1 SGDLS and CDR2 YYNGEE. The sequencing input was memory CD8+ T cells sorted from blood. Regarding subset: CD45RO+ cells pooled with CCR7-negative TemRA cells. This receptor was obtained from a man younger than 45 in good health. The genes are TRBV9 and TRBJ2-7; 10 nucleotides match TRBD2. The CDR3 loop reads CASSPSGRASSEQYF. Written as DNA, the CDR3 is TGTGCCAGCAGCCCGAGCGGGAGGGCCTCTAGCGAGCAGTACTTC.